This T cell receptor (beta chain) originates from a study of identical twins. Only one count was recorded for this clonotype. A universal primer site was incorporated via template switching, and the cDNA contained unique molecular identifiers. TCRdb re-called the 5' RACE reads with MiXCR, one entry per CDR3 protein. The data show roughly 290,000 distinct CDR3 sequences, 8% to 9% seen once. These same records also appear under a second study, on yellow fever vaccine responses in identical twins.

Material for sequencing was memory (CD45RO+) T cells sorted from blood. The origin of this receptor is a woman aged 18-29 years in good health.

The CDR3 DNA reads as TGTGCCTGCGGCTCTTCGGGCAGGGGGCTTCACACCGGGGAGCTGTTTTTT. This encodes CACGSSGRGLHTGELFF. The rearrangement joins TRBV3-1 to TRBJ2-2; 8 bases match TRBD1. In germline, CDR1 is LGHDT, CDR2 YNNKEL (reference sequence). The CDR3 totals 17 residues. The V and J ends lost 11 bases and 3 bases, in that order; junction bases with no gene match: 17.